Below, 5 T cell receptor beta chains from the same sample are listed, as sequenced in a study of early T cells in non-severe SARS-CoV-2 infection (dated by TCRdb to about 2021). The library was prepared using 5' RACE. Instrument on record: NextSeq 500. The raw public data were reprocessed by TCRdb itself: fastp quality trimming at Q25, MiXCR clonotype calling, in-frame beta chains only. Every entry covers one CDR3 protein and lists the most common genes and DNA from its rows. Across this sample there are around 55,000 distinct CDR3 sequences, with about 12% seen only once. The ten largest clones capture about 1.4% of the sample. Sequencing was carried out using whole blood. These receptors were collected from an adult who was a healthcare worker with PCR-confirmed SARS-CoV-2 infection or an uninfected control (not recorded which).

This clonotype has ten or more counts. The genes are TRBV14 and TRBJ2-3; a weak D match, TRBD2 (5 bases). The CDR3 length is 15 residues. Trimming cost V 2 bases and J 0 bases, with 9 bases left between them. Germline V gene sequence: CDR1 SGHDN, CDR2 FVKESK. CDR3 amino acids: CASSQLGGSTDTQYF. Here the CDR3 DNA reads TGTGCCAGCAGCCAATTGGGCGGGAGCACAGATACGCAGTATTTT. The variable domain in full, with the rest retrieved from reference TRBV14 and TRBJ2-3, is EAGVTQFPSHSVIEKGQTVTLRCDPISGHDNLYWYRRVMGKEIKFLLHFVKESKQDESGMPNNRFLAERTGGTYSTLKVQPAELEDSGVYFCASSQLGGSTDTQYFGPGTRLTVL.

J is TRBJ2-7 and V is TRBV18; D gene ambiguous. Trimming shortened V by 3 bases and J by 6 bases, and 12 bases separated the two germline ends. CDR3 size: 13 residues. CDR1 is KGHSH, CDR2 LQKENI, per germline. This CDR3 reads CASSPSGPAEQYF. The CDR3 DNA reads TGTGCCAGCTCACCCTCAGGACCCGCCGAGCAGTACTTC.

This clonotype was recorded at least ten times. The rearrangement joins TRBV7-2 to TRBJ2-2; D is unresolved. Germline lookup yields CDR1 SGHTA and CDR2 FQGNSA. The CDR3 has 13 residues. V shed 2 bases and J shed 5 bases, with 6 bases lying between them. The CDR3 protein is CASSLHGTGELFF. CDR3 DNA: TGTGCCAGCAGCTTACACGGAACCGGGGAGCTGTTTTTT.

The V gene is TRBV9, the J gene TRBJ2-3; 8 nucleotides agree with TRBD2. Germline CDR1 is SGDLS and CDR2 is YYNGEE. The CDR3 extends over 17 amino acids. The V and J ends lost 0 bases and 1 base, in that order; junction bases with no gene match: 7. CDR3 nucleotides: TGTGCCAGCAGCGTAGTCTGGCGGGGGGATGGCACAGATACGCAGTATTTT. It is translated as CASSVVWRGDGTDTQYF.

This clonotype was seen repeatedly, ten times or more. This sequence joins TRBV7-2 and TRBJ1-5; no clear D gene. Between the trimmed V and J ends, which lost 5 bases and 0 bases, there was a span of 5 bases. The length of the CDR3 is 13 residues. CDR1 and CDR2 (germline): SGHTA, FQGNSA. This CDR3 reads CASSPRSNQPQHF. For the CDR3, the DNA is TGTGCCAGCAGCCCACGTAGCAATCAGCCCCAGCATTTT.